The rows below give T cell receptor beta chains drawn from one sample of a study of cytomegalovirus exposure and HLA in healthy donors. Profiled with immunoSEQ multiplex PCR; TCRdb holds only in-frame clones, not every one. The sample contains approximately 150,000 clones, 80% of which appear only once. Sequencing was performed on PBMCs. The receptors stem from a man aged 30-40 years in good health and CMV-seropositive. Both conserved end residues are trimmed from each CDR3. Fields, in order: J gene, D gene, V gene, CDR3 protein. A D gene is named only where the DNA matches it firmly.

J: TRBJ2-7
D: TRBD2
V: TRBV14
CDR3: ASSSRGGRSYEQY

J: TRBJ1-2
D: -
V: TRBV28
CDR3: ASSLFGAPNYGYT

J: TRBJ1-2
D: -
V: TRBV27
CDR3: ASSYRGLGYGYT

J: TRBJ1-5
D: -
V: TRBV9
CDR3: ASSVARGSNQPQH

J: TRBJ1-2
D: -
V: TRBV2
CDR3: ASIPTTLTGPVYGYT

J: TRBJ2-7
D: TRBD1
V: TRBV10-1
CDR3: ASSLDPGTGADEQY

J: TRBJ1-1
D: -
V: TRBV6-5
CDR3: ASSYSIVNTEAF

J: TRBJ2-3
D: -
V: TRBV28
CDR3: ASKYSGTDTQY

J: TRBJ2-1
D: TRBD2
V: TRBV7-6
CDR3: ASSAHREGRANEQF

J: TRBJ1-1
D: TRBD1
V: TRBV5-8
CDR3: ASSWKQDRYTEAF

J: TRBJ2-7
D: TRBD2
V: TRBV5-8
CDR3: ASRIERGYSGEQY

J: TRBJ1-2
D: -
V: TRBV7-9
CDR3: SSRPRGSSHGYT

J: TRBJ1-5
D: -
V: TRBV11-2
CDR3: ASSLVRDQPQH

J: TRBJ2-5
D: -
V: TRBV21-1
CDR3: ASSMRWVAGAVKWETQY

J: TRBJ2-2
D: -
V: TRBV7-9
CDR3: ASSLVVDTGELF

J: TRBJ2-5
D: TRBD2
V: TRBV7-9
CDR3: ASSYWLGGSGETQY

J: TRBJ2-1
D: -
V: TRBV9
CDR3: ASSPGTGNEQF

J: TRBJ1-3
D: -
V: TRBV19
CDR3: ASSSDRRKGNTIY

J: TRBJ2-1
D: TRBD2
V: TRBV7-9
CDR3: ASKQYSGTYNEQF

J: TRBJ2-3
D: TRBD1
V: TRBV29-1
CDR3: SVGQGVADTQY

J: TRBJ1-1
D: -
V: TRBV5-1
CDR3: ASSLNGVEAF

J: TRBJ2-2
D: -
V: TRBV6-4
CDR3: ASSANPGHNTGELF

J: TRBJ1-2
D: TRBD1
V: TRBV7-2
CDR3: ASSIGTGGLGGYT

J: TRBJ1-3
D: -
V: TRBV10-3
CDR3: AIRDRNSGNTIY

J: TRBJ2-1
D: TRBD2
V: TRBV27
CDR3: ASSLSGTSGAAYNEQF

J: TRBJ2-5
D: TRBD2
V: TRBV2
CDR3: ASSGLTGGETQY

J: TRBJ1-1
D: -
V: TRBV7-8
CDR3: ASSPPGAKSTEAF

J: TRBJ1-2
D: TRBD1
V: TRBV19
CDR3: ASSIAGGTANYGYT

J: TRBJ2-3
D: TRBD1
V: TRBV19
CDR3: ASSMSDRGDTQY

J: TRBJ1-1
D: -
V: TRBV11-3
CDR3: ASSLLQGNTEAF

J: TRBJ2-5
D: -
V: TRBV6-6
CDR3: ASSYGRREQETQY

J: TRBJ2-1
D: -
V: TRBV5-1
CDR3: ASSIGDNNEQF

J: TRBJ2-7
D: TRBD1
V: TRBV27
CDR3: ASVGDSPYEQY

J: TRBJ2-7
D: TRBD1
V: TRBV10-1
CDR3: ASSAGGYEQY

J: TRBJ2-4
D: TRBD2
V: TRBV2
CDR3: ASSGTRGKNIQY

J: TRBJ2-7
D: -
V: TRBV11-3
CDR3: ASSLNRVHEQY

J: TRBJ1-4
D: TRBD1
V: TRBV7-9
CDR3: ASSLGDSSNEKLF

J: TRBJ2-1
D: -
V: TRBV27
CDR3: ASKQGYPYNEQF

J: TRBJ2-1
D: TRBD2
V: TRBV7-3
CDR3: SSAAGANEQF

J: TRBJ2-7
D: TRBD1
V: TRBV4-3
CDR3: ASSHRRQGSYEQY

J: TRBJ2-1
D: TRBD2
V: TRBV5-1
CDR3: ASSSTNGGANEQF

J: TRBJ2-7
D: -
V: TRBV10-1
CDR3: ASGRIDEQY